The clone carrying this T cell receptor (beta chain) showed up many times. The data originate from a study of early T cells in non-severe SARS-CoV-2 infection. The TCR library protocol attached unique molecular identifiers to the individual cDNA molecules. Using its own MiXCR run on the 5' RACE reads, TCRdb lists one record per CDR3 protein. This sample has approximately 67,000 distinct CDR3 sequences; under 14% occur once, and the top ten carry 3% to 4%. Sequenced: whole blood. The TCR originated in an adult who was a healthcare worker with PCR-confirmed SARS-CoV-2 infection or an uninfected control (not recorded which).

CDR3 loop: CASIPSPFGGRPSYNEQFF. The CDR3 bases are TGTGCCAGCATCCCCTCCCCATTTGGGGGGAGGCCCTCCTACAATGAGCAGTTCTTC. J is TRBJ2-1 and V is TRBV27; D is possibly TRBD2 (6 bases). The V gene's germline CDR1 is MNHEY and CDR2 SMNVEV (reference sequence). The CDR3 runs 19 residues. The V end was cut by 7 bases, the J end by 0 bases, with 25 bases between.